Listed here are 10 T cell receptor beta chains from one sample, sequenced in a study of early T cells in non-severe SARS-CoV-2 infection. In TCRdb, the 5' RACE reads were re-called with MiXCR into one record per CDR3 protein. The sample shows about 22,000 distinct CDR3 sequences, roughly 4.5% of them seen only once. The sample comprised whole blood. The receptors stem from an adult who was a healthcare worker with PCR-confirmed SARS-CoV-2 infection or an uninfected control (not recorded which).

The chain couples TRBV30 to TRBJ2-1; 10 bases map to TRBD2. This CDR3 comprises 15 residues. The germline CDR1 and CDR2 sequences are GTSNPN and SVGIG (reference sequence). V lost 3 bases to trimming and J lost 9 bases; unmatched junction nucleotides: 11. CDR3 sequence (DNA): TGTGCCTGGAGACCGTGGCCTAGCGGGGGTACTGAGCAGTTCTTC. It codes for CAWRPWPSGGTEQFF.

This clonotype ranks as medium-sized (0.01 to 0.1%). The chain uses TRBV27 and TRBJ2-7; a possible D gene is TRBD2 (6 bases). The CDR3 contains 13 residues. Germline V gene sequence: CDR1 MNHEY, CDR2 SMNVEV (reference sequence). Trimming shortened V by 5 bases and J by 0 bases, and 8 bases separated the two germline ends. The CDR3 coding sequence is TGTGCCAGCAGTGACGGGAGCTCCTACGAGCAGTACTTC. It translates to CASSDGSSYEQYF.

This clonotype was seen repeatedly, ten times or more. The V call is TRBV6-2 or TRBV6-3, the J call TRBJ1-5; D uncertain. V was clipped by 4 bases and J by 5 bases, with 9 bases between them. Germline V lookup: CDR1 MNHEY, CDR2 SVGEGT. The CDR3 is made up of 13 amino acids. This CDR3 reads CASSSNTDQPQHF. The CDR3, as DNA: TGTGCCAGCAGTTCTAACACGGATCAGCCCCAGCATTTT.

The V call is TRBV14, the J call TRBJ1-4, with D possibly matching TRBD1 (5 bases). Trimming left V 4 bases short and J 6 bases short, with 12 bases between. CDR3 length: 14 amino acids. Germline loops: CDR1 SGHDN, CDR2 FVKESK. CDR3 loop: CASSPREEYEKLFF. The CDR3, as DNA: TGTGCCAGCAGCCCCAGGGAAGAATATGAAAAACTGTTTTTT.

This clonotype was detected ten times or more. The rearrangement uses TRBV4-3 and TRBJ1-4; D not resolved. V was pared by 0 bases and J by 6 bases, with 11 bases between. CDR3 length: 15 amino acids. From germline, CDR1 is LGHNA and CDR2 YSLEER. Written as DNA, the CDR3 is TGCGCCAGCAGCCAAGATTGGGTGCAGTATGAAAAACTGTTTTTT. This translates into CASSQDWVQYEKLFF.

This clonotype came up many times. The chain employs TRBV12-3 or TRBV12-4 and TRBJ1-6; 10 bases are a match to TRBD1. With V trimmed by 6 bases and J by 10 bases, 9 bases remained unmatched. CDR3 size: 15 residues. The CDR3 here is CASRRGTGEESPLHF. The CDR3 DNA reads as TGTGCCAGCAGACGCGGGACAGGGGAAGAATCACCCCTCCACTTT.

This clonotype was seen only a few times. The CDR3 region has the DNA TGTGCCAGCAGCTTAGATGGGTTGGACACCGGGGAGCTGTTTTTT. It yields the protein CASSLDGLDTGELFF. This sequence joins TRBV7-2 and TRBJ2-2; D gene ambiguous. Trimming took 1 base from V and 3 from J, leaving 9 bases between them. Germline-derived CDR1 and CDR2 are SGHTA and FQGNSA. This CDR3 contains 15 residues.

This clonotype was observed a handful of times. The chain is built from TRBV11-2 and TRBJ1-2; weak D call: TRBD1 (5 bases). V lost 1 base, J lost 8 bases, and 11 bases lay in between. The CDR3 covers 13 residues. Germline values: CDR1 SGHAT, CDR2 FQNNGV. This CDR3 is CASSLGGTGGYTF. The DNA of the CDR3 is TGTGCCAGCAGCTTAGGGGGCACTGGAGGCTACACCTTC.

The V gene is TRBV7-9, the J gene TRBJ1-1, with D hard to call. Trimming took off 0 bases at V and 8 bases at J, with 7 bases between the two ends. CDR3 length: 12 amino acids. Germline CDR1 reads SEHNR; CDR2 reads FQNEAQ (reference sequence). The DNA of the CDR3 is TGTGCCAGCAGCTTAGCGCGGCAGGAAGCTTTCTTT. Translating gives CASSLARQEAFF. Full variable domain (remainder filled in from reference TRBV7-9 and TRBJ1-1): DTGVSQNPRHKITKRGQNVTFRCDPISEHNRLYWYRQTLGQGPEFLTYFQNEAQLEKSRLLSDRFSAERPKGSFSTLEIQRTEQGDSAMYLCASSLARQEAFFGQGTRLTVV.

This clonotype was observed many times. The chain couples TRBV5-4 to TRBJ1-2; D perhaps matches TRBD1 (5 bases). This CDR3 region has 13 residues. V shed 4 bases and J shed 5 bases, with 12 bases lying between them. Germline loops: CDR1 SGHNT, CDR2 YYREEE (reference sequence). The CDR3 nucleotides are TGTGCCAGCAGCGGGGGAACTCTATATGGCTACACCTTC. Protein sequence: CASSGGTLYGYTF.